The 8 T cell receptor beta chains below were found in one sample sequenced in a study of T cells after yellow fever vaccination. Each CDR3 protein gets one entry after TCRdb re-called the 5' RACE reads with MiXCR. The sample comprises 200,000 to 250,000 distinct CDR3 sequences, about 7% of which are singletons, and approximately 0.84% rests with the top ten. The sample in question was CD4+ T cells sorted from PBMCs, obtained 15 days after the yellow fever booster vaccination. These TCRs come from a man between 25 and 39 years old who received the YFV17D yellow fever vaccine.

The chain links TRBV11-2 to TRBJ2-7; TRBD2 agrees at 11 bases. The CDR3 totals 16 residues. V dropped 0 bases and J dropped 7; count of bases not matched to a gene: 8. CDR1 and CDR2 (germline): SGHAT, FQNNGV. CDR3 nucleotides: TGTGCCAGCAGCTTAGAAAGACTAGCGGGATCTGGGGAGCAGTACTTC. Amino acids: CASSLERLAGSGEQYF.

There are a few counts of this clonotype. The rearrangement uses TRBV7-6 and TRBJ1-6; 7 nucleotides agree with TRBD1. V trimming: 4 bases; J trimming: 4 bases; junction bases outside the gene matches: 1. CDR1 SGHVS and CDR2 FNYEAQ come from the germline V gene. The CDR3 spans 14 residues. CDR3 nucleotides: TGTGCCAGCAGCTGGGGACAGTATAATTCACCCCTCCACTTT. As protein: CASSWGQYNSPLHF.

This clonotype showed up just a few times. The V and J genes are TRBV11-3 and TRBJ2-3; 8 bases are shared with TRBD2. There are 14 residues in the CDR3. V trimming: 5 bases; J trimming: 4 bases; junction bases outside the gene matches: 5. Germline lookup yields CDR1 SGHNT and CDR2 YENEEA. CDR3 in DNA: TGTGCCAGCAGCAATAGCGGGGAGGCAGATACGCAGTATTTT. This sequence encodes CASSNSGEADTQYF.

This clonotype was recorded a few times. This sequence joins TRBV20-1 and TRBJ1-5; 9 bases are shared with TRBD1. Germline-derived CDR1 and CDR2 are DFQATT and SNEGSKA (reference sequence). This CDR3 contains 14 residues. V lost 0 bases, J lost 6 bases, and 3 bases stayed unmatched. The DNA for the CDR3 is TGCAGTGCTAGAGATGGGACAGGGATTCAGCCCCAGCATTTT. This gives the protein CSARDGTGIQPQHF.

The rearrangement links TRBV29-1 to TRBJ2-1; the D is unclear. From germline, CDR1 is SQVTM and CDR2 ANQGSEA. The length of the CDR3 is 15 residues. Trimming shortened V by 0 bases and J by 2 bases, and 11 bases separated the two germline ends. Here the CDR3 reads CSVEDQKQTYNEQFF. Written as DNA, the CDR3 is TGCAGCGTTGAAGATCAAAAACAAACCTACAATGAGCAGTTCTTC.

V is TRBV7-2 and J is TRBJ2-5, with 8 nucleotides matching TRBD2. CDR1 is SGHTA, CDR2 FQGNSA, per germline. V dropped 3 bases and J dropped 4; count of bases not matched to a gene: 10. The CDR3 totals 16 residues. CDR3 amino acids: CASSFPSGRGGETQYF. CDR3 nucleotides: TGTGCCAGCAGCTTTCCTAGCGGGCGTGGAGGAGAGACCCAGTACTTC.

This clonotype was seen only a few times. This chain connects TRBV9 to TRBJ2-1, with a weak D call TRBD1 (5 bases). The germline V gene has CDR1 SGDLS and CDR2 YYNGEE. V lost 0 bases to trimming and J lost 2 bases, with 18 bases between them. The CDR3 is 18 amino acids. The DNA for the CDR3 is TGTGCCAGCAGCGTAGTGGGCAGGGAAAACCCCCCCTACAATGAGCAGTTCTTC. The encoded protein is CASSVVGRENPPYNEQFF. The full variable domain, completed using reference TRBV9 and TRBJ2-1, is DSGVTQTPKHLITATGQRVTLRCSPRSGDLSVYWYQQSLDQGLQFLIQYYNGEERAKGNILERFSAQQFPDLHSELNLSSLELGDSALYFCASSVVGRENPPYNEQFFGPGTRLTVL.

The gene calls are TRBV20-1 and TRBJ1-5, with TRBD1 matching over 7 bases. The CDR3 length is 15 residues. J was trimmed by 3 bases and V by 0 bases; bases with no gene match: 5. Per the germline V gene, CDR1 is DFQATT and CDR2 is SNEGSKA (reference sequence). The CDR3 sequence: CSARDRTGANQPQHF. CDR3 DNA sequence: TGCAGTGCTAGAGACCGGACAGGAGCCAATCAGCCCCAGCATTTT.